What follows are 8 T cell receptor beta chains derived from one specimen sequenced in a study of blood T cell repertoires in COVID-19. The table came from immunoSEQ multiplex PCR; TCRdb's copy has only in-frame clones and leaves some out. The sample includes approximately 190,000 clones, 70% to 85% of them seen just once. Source material: peripheral blood. The receptors were sampled from a human donor with acute or convalescent COVID-19. The donor label of this sample is uncertain.

The chain links TRBV28 to TRBJ2-6; D is possibly TRBD1 (5 bases). The CDR3 runs to 15 residues. The V gene's germline CDR1 is MDHEN and CDR2 SYDVKM. V lost 6 bases and J 1 base, leaving 10 bases between the germline ends. The CDR3 protein is CASSKTGSGANVLTF. CDR3 nucleotide sequence: TGTGCCAGCAGCAAAACAGGATCTGGGGCCAACGTCCTGACTTTC.

The rearrangement joins TRBV11-2 to TRBJ1-2; no definite D call. The CDR3 consists of 13 residues. Trimming cost V 1 base and J 6 bases, with 9 bases left between them. CDR1 and CDR2 (germline): SGHAT, FQNNGV. CDR3 residues: CASSLGGRDGYTF. The CDR3 bases are TGTGCCAGCAGCTTAGGTGGCCGTGATGGCTACACCTTC.

This clone appeared once. The rearrangement uses TRBV28 and TRBJ1-5; tentative D call: TRBD1 (5 bases). The CDR3 extends over 14 amino acids. Trimming shortened V by 7 bases and J by 2 bases, and 12 bases separated the two germline ends. In germline, CDR1 is MDHEN, CDR2 SYDVKM. CDR3 nucleotide sequence: TGTGCCAGCATCGGGGGAGGGGGCAATCAGCCCCAGCATTTT. It specifies CASIGGGGNQPQHF.

This chain joins TRBV5-1 and TRBJ1-5; tentative D call: TRBD1 (5 bases). This CDR3 comprises 15 residues. Germline V CDR1 and CDR2: SGHRS, YFSETQ. Trimming removed 5 bases at V and 4 bases at J, with 16 bases between. The CDR3 nucleotides read TGCGCCAGCAGTCCGGCGGGGGAGCGGAATCAGCCCCAGCATTTT. It specifies CASSPAGERNQPQHF.

This clone was seen once. V and J are TRBV5-8 and TRBJ1-5; 8 positions match TRBD1. This CDR3 comprises 15 residues. From germline, CDR1 is SGHTS and CDR2 YDEGEE. Germline trimming cut 4 bases from V and 7 bases from J; bases unmatched to any gene: 10. CDR3 in amino acids: CASSAGQGVGQPQHF. The CDR3 DNA follows: TGTGCCAGCAGCGCCGGACAGGGTGTAGGGCAGCCCCAGCATTTT.

The rearrangement joins TRBV6-6 to TRBJ2-2; 9 nucleotides match TRBD1. This CDR3 is 15 amino acids long. V lost 6 bases, J lost 6 bases, and 8 bases stayed unmatched. The germline CDR1 and CDR2 sequences are MNHNY and SVGAGI (reference sequence). CDR3 sequence reads: CASSTPGQGSGELFF. The CDR3 DNA sequence: TGTGCCAGCAGCACCCCGGGACAGGGTTCCGGGGAGCTGTTTTTT.

The J gene is TRBJ2-5, the V gene TRBV7-2; 10 bases map to TRBD1. Per germline, CDR1 SGHTA and CDR2 FQGNSA. V gave up 5 bases and J gave up 4 bases; unmatched junction bases: 13. The CDR3 runs to 17 residues. CDR3 sequence: CASSAPWGTGVSETQYF. The CDR3 DNA sequence: TGTGCCAGCAGCGCCCCTTGGGGGACAGGGGTTTCAGAGACCCAGTACTTC.

A single count supports this clone. This chain links TRBV3-1 (or the pseudogene TRBV3-2) with TRBJ1-5; 9 positions match TRBD1. The CDR3 consists of 14 residues. Looked up from germline, CDR1 is LGHDT and CDR2 is YNNKEL (reference sequence). V shed 6 bases, J shed 5 bases, and the junction held 5 bases outside the gene matches. The CDR3 region has the DNA TGTGCCAGCAGGCAACAGGGGGCATATCAGCCCCAGCATTTT. It yields the protein CASRQQGAYQPQHF.